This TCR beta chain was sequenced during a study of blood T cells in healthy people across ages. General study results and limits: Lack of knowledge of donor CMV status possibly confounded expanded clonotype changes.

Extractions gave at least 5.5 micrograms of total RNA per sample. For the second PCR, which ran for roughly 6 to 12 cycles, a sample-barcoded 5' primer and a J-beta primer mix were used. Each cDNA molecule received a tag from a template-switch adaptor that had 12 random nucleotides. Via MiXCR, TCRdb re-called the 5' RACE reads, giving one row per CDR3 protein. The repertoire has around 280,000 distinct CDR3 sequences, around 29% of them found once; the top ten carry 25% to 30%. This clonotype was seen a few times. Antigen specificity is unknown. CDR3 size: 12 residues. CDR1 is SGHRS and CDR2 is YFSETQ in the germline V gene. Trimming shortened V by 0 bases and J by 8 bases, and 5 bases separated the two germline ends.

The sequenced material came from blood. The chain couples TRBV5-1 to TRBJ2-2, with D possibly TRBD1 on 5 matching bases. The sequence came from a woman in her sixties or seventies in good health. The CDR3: CASSLGQGELFF. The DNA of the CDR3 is TGCGCCAGCAGCTTGGGACAGGGGGAGCTGTTTTTT.